These 8 T cell receptor beta chains came from one sample sequenced in a study of beta chain features in type 1 diabetes. The entirety of the isolated RNA underwent reverse transcription, so expressed TCRB transcripts were sequenced. Generated by immunoSEQ multiplex PCR, the TCRdb table keeps only in-frame clones and is missing some. The sample consists of some 410,000 clones, over 10% of them appearing once. The sequenced material came from naive CD4+ T cells from blood. The receptor set was obtained from a woman aged 18-30 years in good health.

This clone was detected only a few times. The rearrangement links TRBV4-3 to TRBJ2-1, with no clear D. Germline V gene sequence: CDR1 LGHNA, CDR2 YSLEER. V lost 2 bases and J lost 2, with 10 bases in between. The CDR3 extends over 15 amino acids. The CDR3 sequence: CASSQNGGAYNEQFF. DNA for the CDR3: TGCGCCAGCAGCCAAAACGGCGGAGCCTACAATGAGCAGTTCTTC.

This clone appeared a few times. J is TRBJ2-1 and V is TRBV4-3; no definite D call. The CDR3 is 16 amino acids. From germline, CDR1 is LGHNA and CDR2 YSLEER. The V end lost 1 base, the J end lost 1 base, and 11 bases lay between the germline ends. CDR3 region: CASSQGPVASYNEQFF. The CDR3 DNA sequence: TGCGCCAGCAGCCAAGGTCCGGTCGCGTCCTACAATGAGCAGTTCTTC.

This clone has just a few counts. The chain recombines TRBV19 with TRBJ2-1; 7 positions match TRBD1. The V segment lost 3 bases and the J segment 6 bases; nucleotides outside the gene matches: 2. Germline CDR1 reads LNHDA; CDR2 reads SQIVND (reference sequence). CDR3 length: 13 residues. The CDR3 coding sequence is TGTGCCAGTAGTATTAAGGGGGCCAATGAGCAGTTCTTC. As protein: CASSIKGANEQFF.

This clone was counted only a few times. The chain recombines TRBV19 with TRBJ2-6; D not resolved. Trimming took 4 bases from V and 9 from J, leaving 4 bases between them. This CDR3 spans 11 amino acids. Germline CDR1 is LNHDA and CDR2 is SQIVND (reference sequence). The CDR3 reads CASSTHNVLTF. The CDR3 bases are TGTGCCAGTAGTACCCACAACGTCCTGACTTTC. The complete variable domain, with remaining parts taken from reference TRBV19 and TRBJ2-6, reads DGGITQSPKYLFRKEGQNVTLSCEQNLNHDAMYWYRQDPGQGLRLIYYSQIVNDFQKGDIAEGYSVSREKKESFPLTVTSAQKNPTAFYLCASSTHNVLTFGAGSRLTVL.

In this sample, this clone turned up many times. The CDR3 sequence: CAWSVRGPSYEQYF. The CDR3 DNA sequence: TGTGCCTGGAGTGTACGAGGTCCATCGTACGAGCAGTACTTC. V and J are TRBV30 and TRBJ2-7; D gene unclear. CDR1 is GTSNPN, CDR2 SVGIG, per germline (reference sequence). Trimming removed 0 bases at V and 4 bases at J, with 13 bases between. The CDR3 has 14 residues.

This clone was counted a single time. The chain employs TRBV7-2 and TRBJ2-1; D tentatively reads TRBD1 or TRBD2 (5 bases each). The V gene's germline CDR1 is SGHTA and CDR2 FQGNSA. CDR3 length equals 14 residues. Trimming stripped 7 bases from V and 8 bases from J, with 18 bases between. As DNA, the CDR3 is TGTGCCAGCATCCTGGGCCGGGAAGGGGATGAGCAGTTCTTC. Its translation is CASILGREGDEQFF.

The chain is built from TRBV4-2 and TRBJ1-1; no clear D gene. Trimming left V 3 bases short and J 0 bases short, with 8 bases between. The CDR3 has 14 amino acids. Germline lookup yields CDR1 LGHNA and CDR2 YNFKEQ. This CDR3 reads CASSQTSMNTEAFF. CDR3 sequence (DNA): TGTGCCAGCAGCCAGACAAGCATGAACACTGAAGCTTTCTTT.

The chain links TRBV7-2 to TRBJ2-1; D remains unclear. This CDR3 is built from 13 residues. Trimming left V 1 base short and J 7 bases short, with 8 bases between. Germline V gives CDR1 SGHTA, CDR2 FQGNSA. CDR3 DNA: TGTGCCAGCAGCTTAGTACGGCATAATGAGCAGTTCTTC. It encodes CASSLVRHNEQFF.